Sequencing of this T cell receptor beta chain was carried out in a study of blood T cell repertoires in COVID-19. Study summary: Sites across the United States, Italy and Spain contributed samples from acute and convalescent COVID-19. Sample material is recorded as cDNA or gDNA derived from T cells, B-cell-depleted T cells, or PBMCs.

Germline trimming cut 6 bases from V and 3 bases from J; bases unmatched to any gene: 9. CDR3 length: 15 residues. From germline, CDR1 is MNHEY and CDR2 SVGAGI. As processed by the authors: Amplifying reference gene primers gave estimates of nucleated cell counts. Using immunoSEQ multiplex PCR, the repertoire was profiled, and TCRdb retains in-frame clones only, with some absent. The V and J calls and clone size come from that table; D and trimming were worked out from the DNA. The table records about 130,000 clones, approximately 80% of them present only once. The sequenced material came from peripheral blood. The V and J genes are TRBV6-5 and TRBJ2-5; TRBD2 matches 8 bases. The TCR comes from a man between 40 and 49 years old with active or convalescent COVID-19. CDR3 DNA sequence: TGTGCCAGCAGAGGACTCAGCGGGGGCAAAGAGACCCAGTACTTC. As protein: CASRGLSGGKETQYF.